The rows below give T cell receptor beta chains drawn from one sample of a study of T cells in Graves' hyperthyroidism and ophthalmopathy. One entry per CDR3 protein results from TCRdb running MiXCR on the multiplex PCR reads. The sample contains 500,000 or so distinct CDR3 sequences, approximately 17% of which appear only once. Sequencing was done on a sample of blood. Every receptor here comes from a woman aged 18-35 years with Graves' ophthalmopathy. Each CDR3 is given with its conserved first and last residue. The order of the fields is V gene, clone size, J gene, D gene, CDR3 protein, CDR3 DNA. The D gene is left open where the match is weak. Some rows mark clone size as missing; the rest say once, few, many or name a class of expanded clone.

>TRBV7-8|many|TRBJ2-5|TRBD2
CASSRHSGGTPGTQYF
TGTGCCAGCAGCCGTCATAGCGGGGGGACTCCGGGGACCCAGTACTTC
>TRBV11-3|many|TRBJ2-1|TRBD2
CASSVSGRIDEQFF
TGTGCCAGCAGCGTTAGCGGGAGGATCGATGAGCAGTTCTTC
>TRBV3-1|many|TRBJ1-3|NA
CASSQGKSGNTIYF
TGTGCCAGCAGCCAGGGGAAGTCTGGAAACACCATATATTTT
>TRBV14|many|TRBJ2-7|NA
CASSQDRGGLYEQYF
TGTGCCAGCAGCCAAGATCGAGGCGGTCTCTACGAGCAGTACTTC
>TRBV30|many|TRBJ2-1|TRBD1
CAWSVLTGNEQFF
TGTGCCTGGAGTGTTTTGACAGGGAATGAGCAGTTCTTC
>TRBV7-9|few|TRBJ2-7|NA
CASSSQGAEQYF
TGTGCCAGCAGCTCCCAAGGCGCAGAGCAGTACTTC
>TRBV9|many|TRBJ2-7|NA
CASSVLDGDPYEQYF
TGTGCCAGCAGCGTTCTAGACGGAGACCCCTACGAGCAGTACTTC
>TRBV18|many|TRBJ1-6|TRBD1
CASSQGQGYSPLHF
TGTGCCAGCTCACAAGGACAGGGCTATTCACCCCTCCACTTT
>TRBV13|many|TRBJ1-1|NA
CASSQGVMNTEAFF
TGTGCCAGCAGCCAGGGAGTTATGAACACTGAAGCTTTCTTT
>TRBV3-1|many|TRBJ2-5|TRBD2
CASSQDERGIQETQYF
TGTGCCAGCAGCCAAGATGAGCGGGGGATCCAAGAGACCCAGTACTTC
>TRBV6-6|many|TRBJ1-2|TRBD1
CASSYGTGSHYGYTF
TGTGCCAGCAGTTACGGGACAGGGTCCCACTATGGCTACACCTTC
>TRBV6-5|few|TRBJ2-2|TRBD1
CASSYSSRGRYSGELFF
TGTGCCAGCAGTTACTCCAGCAGGGGGCGCTACAGCGGGGAGCTGTTTTTT
>TRBV11-1|many|TRBJ1-5|NA
CASSLSVESNQPQHF
TGTGCCAGCAGCTTATCGGTGGAAAGCAATCAGCCCCAGCATTTT
>TRBV30|NA|TRBJ1-5|TRBD1
CAWSVTGDQPQHF
TGTGCCTGGAGTGTGACAGGGGATCAGCCCCAGCATTTT
>TRBV27|NA|TRBJ2-7|TRBD1
CASGLQGTYEQYF
TGTGCCAGCGGATTACAGGGGACCTACGAGCAGTACTTC
>TRBV2|many|TRBJ2-7|TRBD2
CARGTRISYEQYF
TGTGCCAGGGGGACTAGAATATCCTACGAGCAGTACTTC
>TRBV20-1|many|TRBJ2-1|TRBD2
CSARALAGGLSSYNEQFF
TGCAGTGCTAGAGCACTAGCGGGAGGACTTAGCTCCTACAATGAGCAGTTCTTC
>TRBV7-9|NA|TRBJ2-5|NA
CASTLQETQYF
TGTGCCAGCACACTCCAAGAGACCCAGTACTTC
>TRBV27|many|TRBJ1-2|TRBD1
CASSLTGVGVYGYTF
TGTGCCAGCAGTCTTACAGGGGTAGGGGTCTATGGCTACACCTTC
>TRBV7-2|many|TRBJ2-1|TRBD2
CASSFPGTSGRNEQFF
TGTGCCAGCAGCTTTCCCGGGACTAGCGGGAGGAATGAGCAGTTCTTC
>TRBV7-8|few|TRBJ1-6|TRBD1
CASSLGPGQGGSPLHF
TGTGCCAGCAGCTTAGGCCCGGGACAGGGGGGTTCACCCCTCCACTTT
>TRBV10-3|few|TRBJ2-3|NA
CAISESYQGSTDTQYF
TGTGCCATCAGTGAGTCGTATCAGGGAAGCACAGATACGCAGTATTTT